The rows below give T cell receptor beta chains drawn from one sample of a study of cytomegalovirus exposure and HLA in healthy donors. Sequencing used immunoSEQ multiplex PCR; TCRdb keeps in-frame clones, though not all of them. The sample includes 95,000 to 100,000 clones, 75% of them seen just once. Sample: PBMCs. These TCRs come from a man aged 50 to 60 in good health and CMV-seronegative. Each CDR3 is given with its conserved first and last residue. D genes are given only for firm matches. A row's size may be missing; if present it is once, few, many or a size class.

cdr3_length	v_call	d_call	clone_size	j_call	cdr3_nt	cdr3_aa
14	TRBV30	NA	NA	TRBJ2-7	TGTGCCTGGAGTTCCCTCGCCGAGAGCGACGAGCAGTACTTC	CAWSSLAESDEQYF
13	TRBV7-3	NA	NA	TRBJ2-1	TGTGCCAGCAGCCTGCTCTCTAGCAATGAGCAGTTCTTC	CASSLLSSNEQFF
15	TRBV5-1	NA	NA	TRBJ2-7	TGCGCCAGCAGCTTGCGAGGGAGGTCGATTGACGAGCAGTACTTC	CASSLRGRSIDEQYF
16	TRBV7-2	TRBD2	NA	TRBJ2-3	TGTGCCAGCAGCTTAGGCCCTAGCGGGACAGCAGATACGCAGTATTTT	CASSLGPSGTADTQYF
20	TRBV4-2	TRBD2	NA	TRBJ2-1	TGTGCCAGCAGCCAAGAGCCGGGGTTAGCGGGAGGGCCCTCTGGCAATGAGCAGTTCTTC	CASSQEPGLAGGPSGNEQFF
11	TRBV25-1	NA	NA	TRBJ2-3	TGTGCCAGCATTATGGGGACACTTCAGTATTTT	CASIMGTLQYF
14	TRBV7-3	NA	NA	TRBJ1-1	TGTGCCAGCAGCCAAGGGCGGGAGAACACTGAAGCTTTCTTT	CASSQGRENTEAFF
13	TRBV7-3	NA	NA	TRBJ2-2	TGTGCCAGCAGCTTTACAGACACCGGGGAGCTGTTTTTT	CASSFTDTGELFF
16	TRBV7-6	NA	NA	TRBJ2-1	TGTGCCAGCAGCTTAGGGTCCTTCAGCTCCTACAATGAGCAGTTCTTC	CASSLGSFSSYNEQFF
13	TRBV19	NA	few	TRBJ2-7	TGTGCCAGTAGTATAGGACACCTATACGAGCAGTACTTC	CASSIGHLYEQYF
15	TRBV19	NA	NA	TRBJ2-1	TGTGCCAGTACCCGAACAGCACCGGGAGTCCATGAGCAGTTCTTC	CASTRTAPGVHEQFF
14	TRBV5-1	TRBD1	NA	TRBJ1-6	TGCGCCAGCAGTCGGCAGGGGGCGAATTCACCCCTCCACTTT	CASSRQGANSPLHF
12	TRBV7-3	NA	NA	TRBJ2-3	TGTGCCAGCAGAGGGGGCACAGATACGCAGTATTTT	CASRGGTDTQYF
14	TRBV7-6	NA	few	TRBJ1-3	TGTGCCAGCAGCTCCTTGACATCTGGAAACACCATATATTTT	CASSSLTSGNTIYF
15	TRBV15	TRBD1	NA	TRBJ1-5	TGTGTCACCAGCAGACCGCCCGCAGGGGGGCAGCCCCAGCATTTT	CVTSRPPAGGQPQHF
19	TRBV9	NA	NA	TRBJ2-1	TGTGCCAGCACTGGTAGTGTAGAGGGAGTGGGAAGCTCCTACAATGAGCAGTTCTTC	CASTGSVEGVGSSYNEQFF